These T cell receptor beta chains were read from a single sample in a study of neoadjuvant anti-PD-1 for oral cavity cancer. TCRdb keeps only in-frame clones here, not all; method: immunoSEQ multiplex PCR. Of around 12,000 clones listed, about 60% are singletons. The sequencing used PBMCs, collected before nivolumab (anti-PD-1) treatment. Receptor source: a person between 40 and 85 years old with oral cavity squamous cell carcinoma. CDR3s include the opening cysteine and the closing phenylalanine or tryptophan. A D gene is named only where the DNA matches it firmly. Only some rows state a clone size, as once, few, many or a class for expanded clones.

>.|TRBD1|TRBJ1-2|TRBV2
CASSGGTDLYGYTF
TGTGCCAGCAGTGGAGGGACAGATCTTTATGGCTACACCTTC
>.|.|TRBJ1-5|TRBV19
CASSIGGTRTPNQPQHF
TGTGCCAGTAGTATAGGGGGCACCCGGACCCCCAATCAGCCCCAGCATTTT
>.|.|TRBJ2-3|TRBV5-1
CASSRSGLGDTQYF
TGCGCCAGCAGCCGCTCTGGATTGGGAGATACGCAGTATTTT
>.|.|TRBJ2-1|TRBV5-1
CASSLGSLRVDEQFF
TGCGCCAGCAGCTTGGGGTCACTCCGGGTGGATGAGCAGTTCTTC
>.|TRBD2|TRBJ2-7|TRBV11-2
CASSLGTSGAYEQYF
TGTGCCAGCAGCCTCGGGACTAGCGGGGCATACGAGCAGTACTTC
>.|TRBD2|TRBJ2-3|TRBV27
CASSPRELAGVGTQYF
TGTGCCAGCAGTCCTCGGGAGTTGGCGGGGGTCGGTACGCAGTATTTT
>.|TRBD1|TRBJ1-6|TRBV28
CASSKPTGFYNSPLHF
TGTGCCAGCAGTAAGCCGACAGGGTTCTATAATTCACCCCTCCACTTT
>few|.|TRBJ2-7|TRBV19
CASSIRDPNEQYF
TGTGCCAGTAGTATTCGAGACCCTAACGAGCAGTACTTC
>.|.|TRBJ2-1|TRBV6-6
CASSYGGNSYNEQFF
TGTGCCAGCAGTTACGGCGGAAACTCCTACAATGAGCAGTTCTTC
>.|.|TRBJ1-6|TRBV7-9
CASSNLDSYNSPLHF
TGTGCCAGCAGCAACCTCGACAGTTATAATTCACCCCTCCACTTT
>.|.|TRBJ1-4|TRBV7-9
CASSLYGGSPNEKLFF
TGTGCCAGCAGCCTATACGGAGGGAGCCCGAATGAAAAACTGTTTTTT
>few|.|TRBJ2-2|TRBV28
CASSLSRNRPNTGELFF
TGTGCCAGCAGTTTATCTCGGAACAGACCGAACACCGGGGAGCTGTTTTTT
>.|TRBD1|TRBJ1-1|TRBV5-6
CASVPSRQGTEAFF
TGTGCCAGCGTCCCGAGCCGACAGGGGACTGAAGCTTTCTTT
>.|TRBD1|TRBJ1-1|TRBV6-1
CASSTQGAMNTEAFF
TGTGCCAGCAGTACCCAGGGGGCGATGAACACTGAAGCTTTCTTT
>.|.|TRBJ2-7|TRBV19
CASSIVLSSYEQYF
TGTGCCAGTAGCATCGTCCTAAGCTCCTACGAGCAGTACTTC
>.|TRBD2|TRBJ2-3|TRBV7-9
CAIDSTSGGGRTDTQYF
TGTGCCATCGATTCGACTAGCGGGGGGGGAAGGACAGATACGCAGTATTTT
>.|.|TRBJ2-5|TRBV6-6
CASSPPGSAETQYF
TGTGCCAGCAGCCCGCCGGGGAGCGCTGAGACCCAGTACTTC
>.|TRBD1|TRBJ2-2|TRBV6-5
CASSGRTGPGELFF
TGTGCCAGCAGTGGAAGGACAGGGCCCGGGGAGCTGTTTTTT
>few|.|TRBJ1-2|TRBV28
CASSPTSLNYGYTF
TGTGCCAGCAGTCCAACGTCTTTAAACTATGGCTACACCTTC
>.|.|TRBJ1-1|TRBV10-1
CASSLDTLNTEAFF
TGCGCCAGCAGTCTGGACACTTTGAACACTGAAGCTTTCTTT
>.|.|TRBJ2-7|TRBV5-4
CASSPGSRVIDEQYF
TGTGCCAGCAGCCCCGGTTCTCGGGTAATTGACGAGCAGTACTTC
>.|.|TRBJ2-1|TRBV7-9
CASSPPTNEQFF
TGTGCCAGCAGCCCACCCACGAATGAGCAGTTCTTC
>.|.|TRBJ2-7|TRBV20-1
CSARGGTEQYF
TGCAGTGCTAGAGGGGGAACAGAGCAGTACTTC
>few|.|TRBJ2-1|TRBV5-1
CASNNYNEQFF
TGCGCCAGCAACAACTACAATGAGCAGTTCTTC
>.|.|TRBJ1-1|TRBV7-3
CASSKSTNTEAFF
TGTGCCAGCAGCAAGTCGACGAACACTGAAGCTTTCTTT
>.|.|TRBJ2-7|TRBV11-2
CASSLLGAFEQYF
TGTGCCAGCAGCTTACTCGGCGCTTTCGAGCAGTACTTC
>.|.|TRBJ1-5|TRBV4-1
CASSFGGNQPQHF
TGCGCCAGCAGTTTCGGCGGCAATCAGCCCCAGCATTTT
>.|TRBD1|TRBJ1-2|TRBV5-1
CASSSGTGVYGYTF
TGCGCCAGCAGTTCCGGGACAGGGGTCTATGGCTACACCTTC
>.|.|TRBJ2-1|TRBV10-1
CASSESATGAYNEQFF
TGCGCCAGCAGTGAGTCTGCGACAGGAGCCTACAATGAGCAGTTCTTC
>few|.|TRBJ1-1|TRBV7-8
CASSLGTMDRKAFF
TGTGCCAGCAGCTTAGGAACGATGGATCGTAAAGCTTTCTTT
>few|.|TRBJ1-1|TRBV6-1
CASSEAGVPNTEAFF
TGTGCCAGCAGTGAAGCGGGGGTACCTAACACTGAAGCTTTCTTT
>few|.|TRBJ1-2|TRBV5-1
CASSLEGKNYGYTF
TGCGCCAGCAGCTTGGAGGGGAAGAACTATGGCTACACCTTC
>.|.|TRBJ1-5|TRBV28
CASSLRGAVNQPQHF
TGTGCCAGCAGTTTAAGAGGGGCCGTCAATCAGCCCCAGCATTTT
>.|.|TRBJ2-1|TRBV29-1
CSAGGGNEQFF
TGCAGCGCCGGAGGGGGGAATGAGCAGTTCTTC
>.|.|TRBJ2-3|TRBV5-1
CASSLVGATDTQYF
TGCGCCAGCAGCTTGGTTGGGGCCACAGATACGCAGTATTTT
>.|.|TRBJ2-2|TRBV7-9
CAPLIWGGELFF
TGTGCCCCCCTCATCTGGGGCGGGGAGCTGTTTTTT
>.|.|TRBJ2-7|TRBV7-9
CASSLDRIYPYEQYF
TGTGCCAGCAGCTTAGACCGGATTTACCCCTACGAGCAGTACTTC
>.|TRBD2|TRBJ2-3|TRBV19
CASSTGLAGYSTQYF
TGTGCCAGTAGTACCGGTCTAGCGGGATATTCCACGCAGTATTTT
>.|TRBD1|TRBJ2-5|TRBV14
CASSQGRGTGGRETQYF
TGTGCCAGCAGCCAAGGAAGAGGGACAGGGGGCCGGGAGACCCAGTACTTC
>.|TRBD1|TRBJ1-4|TRBV25-1
CASTGTGNEKLFF
TGTGCCAGCACTGGGACAGGGAATGAAAAACTGTTTTTT
>.|.|TRBJ2-7|TRBV9
CASSVGGRRGLSGEQYF
TGTGCCAGCAGCGTAGGAGGGAGGAGGGGACTTAGCGGCGAGCAGTACTTC
>few|.|TRBJ1-1|TRBV11-2
CASSRDLSGRFGNTEAFF
TGTGCCAGCAGCCGGGACCTATCCGGGCGTTTTGGGAACACTGAAGCTTTCTTT
>.|TRBD1|TRBJ1-2|TRBV9
CASSAPPGQGNYGYTF
TGTGCCAGCAGCGCTCCTCCGGGACAGGGTAACTATGGCTACACCTTC
>.|.|TRBJ1-3|TRBV11-2
CASSLNGLNTIYF
TGTGCCAGCAGCCTAAATGGATTAAACACCATATATTTT
>.|.|TRBJ1-3|TRBV29-1
CSVEDRVRGNTIYF
TGCAGCGTTGAAGATCGAGTCCGTGGAAACACCATATATTTT
>.|.|TRBJ1-1|TRBV7-9
CASSTDGEAFF
TGTGCCAGCAGCACCGACGGTGAAGCTTTCTTT
>.|TRBD1|TRBJ2-1|TRBV5-1
CASSKGQGAGEQFF
TGCGCCAGCAGCAAGGGACAGGGGGCGGGTGAGCAGTTCTTC
>.|TRBD1|TRBJ1-1|TRBV27
CASSTSPGQGLNTEAFF
TGTGCCAGCAGTACATCTCCGGGACAGGGGTTGAACACTGAAGCTTTCTTT
>once|.|TRBJ2-5|TRBV6-1
CASSGRTPQETQYF
TGTGCCAGCAGTGGCCGGACTCCCCAAGAGACCCAGTACTTC
>.|.|TRBJ1-1|TRBV6-5
CASAWEQETEAFF
TGTGCCAGCGCCTGGGAACAGGAAACTGAAGCTTTCTTT
>once|.|TRBJ2-2|TRBV6-5
CASSSLGTGELFF
TGTGCCAGCAGTTCATTAGGGACCGGGGAGCTGTTTTTT
>.|TRBD1|TRBJ1-4|TRBV7-9
CASSILTGVKLFF
TGTGCCAGCAGTATATTGACAGGGGTAAAACTGTTTTTT
>few|.|TRBJ1-5|TRBV18
CASSPPSGGLYQPQHF
TGTGCCAGCTCACCACCGTCCGGGGGACTATATCAGCCCCAGCATTTT
>.|.|TRBJ1-2|TRBV6-6
CASSYSMEADYGYTF
TGTGCCAGCAGTTACTCGATGGAGGCCGACTATGGCTACACCTTC
>few|.|TRBJ2-1|TRBV19
CASSFYSPSYNEQFF
TGTGCCAGTAGTTTTTACTCCCCATCCTACAATGAGCAGTTCTTC